This T cell receptor beta chain was obtained from a study of graft-versus-host responses after intestinal transplantation (dated by TCRdb to the early 2020s). Study-wide context: Recipients received multivisceral, liver-intestinal, or isolated intestinal transplants. Every recipient was given anti-thymocyte globulin induction, then maintenance tacrolimus and steroids for 2 to 3 years. After intestinal transplantation, graft-versus-host and host-versus-graft alloreactive T cell clones in the graft, circulation and bone marrow were tracked using bulk TCR-beta CDR3 sequencing. Alloreactive clones were identified by sequencing pre-transplant mixed lymphocyte reaction products and comparing them with unstimulated pre-transplant donor and recipient T cells. The cohort enrolled under 25 intestinal transplant recipients including one retransplant, and a few patients lacking pretransplant specimens were excluded. A peak of at least 4% donor T cells among recipient peripheral blood mononuclear cells was the definition used for donor T cell macrochimerism. Instead of going to the commercial service, samples from a few later patients were sequenced in-house on an Illumina MiSeq and processed with MiXCR. General study outcomes and caveats: High GvH to HvG T cell clonal ratios were observed in the allografts of patients with donor T cell macrochimerism. GvH clones turned up in recipient bone marrow, with some appearing earlier in ileal mucosa or blood, a pattern consistent with an intestinal mucosal origin. The relatively low number and heterogeneity of intestinal transplant patients limited the conclusions. Early after transplant, declines in HvG clones were associated with peak levels of circulating GvH clones.

Its CDR3 holds 17 amino acids, cysteine through phenylalanine. Kept here is only the CDR3 DNA, which spans 51 bases and is read in frame from base 1. V has 0 bases trimmed and J has 6 bases trimmed; junction bases matching no gene number 14. The germline V gene sets CDR1 to SGDLS and CDR2 to YYNGEE. What the time point label conveys for this sample: cells obtained before transplantation from donor or recipient. CD3+CD4+ and CD3+CD8+ populations were FACS-sorted from unstimulated pre-transplant donor and recipient cells taken from spleen or lymph nodes. A remark on this clone: Its antigen is currently not known. Base qualities are not provided; no much larger clone lies one nucleotide away.

Preparation of the library involved the immunoSEQ multiplex PCR assay. For most patients, genomic DNA was isolated using the Qiagen DNeasy Blood and Tissue Kit and was shipped frozen to Adaptive Biotechnologies for TCR sequencing. High-throughput TCR-beta CDR3 sequencing of genomic DNA from most patients was performed by Adaptive Biotechnologies. The paper's processing steps were these. Adaptive's ImmunoSEQ software was the source of the TCR sequencing data for about 18 patients, while a few other patients were processed with MiXCR and VDJtools. To correct CD4 versus CD8 sorting errors, sequences present in both subsets at a frequency ratio below 5:1 were removed. CDR3 nucleotide sequences shared by donor and recipient were removed because the origin of these sequences could not be assigned. To be classed as alloreactive, a clone needed at least 2-fold expansion over unstimulated cells and a minimum CFSE-low frequency of 0.002% (template counts) or 0.001% (read counts). Clones detected in sequenced pre-transplant spleen, lymph node, or MLR CFSE-low populations of the donor or recipient were defined as mappable. The cumulative frequency of alloreactive clones was calculated as a percentage of all sequences, weighted by copy number. TCRdb mirrors the immuneACCESS table, restricted to in-frame sequences. Some clones are absent from its copies; in checked studies, under half trace to an unresolved V gene, and the reason for the others is unknown. Clone size and the V and J calls come from that table; the DNA yielded D and trimming. This sample is represented by some 87,000 clones; approximately 92% of them were singletons. Approximately 0.3% of the sample is in the top ten clones.

The sequenced sample was unstimulated CD4+ T cells sorted from spleen or lymph node cells, obtained before intestinal transplant. The chain uses TRBV9 and TRBJ1-1, and 7 junctional nucleotides match TRBD1. This TCR derives from a human donor who received an intestinal transplant. The encoded CDR3 is CASSVGARTGVSAEAFF. The sequenced DNA is TGTGCCAGCAGCGTAGGGGCGCGCACAGGGGTAAGTGCTGAAGCTTTCTTT.